Sequencing of this T cell receptor (beta chain) was carried out in a study of cytomegalovirus exposure and HLA in healthy donors. 13 Jbeta primers and 60 Vbeta primers were used for the PCR. Assay used: immunoSEQ multiplex PCR; TCRdb lists only in-frame clones, some missing. Among 110,000 to 150,000 clones listed, roughly 80% were seen once. Findings and limits, study-wide: In a later analysis, the majority of CMV-associated beta chains seemingly showed HLA restriction. In most subjects, TCR beta sequences reportedly gave accurate predictions of HLA-A and HLA-B alleles.

This CDR3 is built from 13 residues. Germline CDR1 reads KGHSH; CDR2 reads LQKENI. Trimming took 6 bases from V and 7 from J; bases not matched to a gene: 5. On this clone: The antigen remains undetermined.

Donors had nominal health at sampling but likely had unrecorded immune exposures. The V call is TRBV18, the J call TRBJ1-4, with 7 bases that match TRBD1. Sequenced: PBMCs. The receptor was derived from a male donor in good health and CMV-seronegative. Written as DNA, the CDR3 is TGTGCCAGCTCGTCGACAGGGTTTGAAAAACTGTTTTTT. Protein sequence: CASSSTGFEKLFF.